The source of this T cell receptor beta chain is a study of cytomegalovirus exposure and HLA in healthy donors. With respect to this clone: What it binds is unknown. A junction boundary mismatches the germline segment, possibly from a read error. The sample contains more than one DNA sequence encoding this CDR3.

Primers: 60 Vbeta forward and 13 Jbeta reverse. TCRdb's copy holds only in-frame clones and misses some; the assay was immunoSEQ multiplex PCR. Seen here are roughly 200,000 clones, approximately 82% observed once, and the top ten hold 0.63%. CDR3 length: 16 amino acids. From germline, CDR1 is MNHEY and CDR2 SVGAGI. Notes on the study in general: One cluster of highly shared sequence variants probably arose as a sequencing artifact. Among the CMV-associated chains, three were confirmed in vitro as specific for CMV antigens. TRBV6-2, TRBV6-3 and other indistinguishable V segments were excluded.

This TCR came from a man aged 18 to 35 in good health and CMV-seronegative. The rearrangement uses TRBV6-5 and TRBJ1-2, with 8 positions matching TRBD1. Material: PBMCs. CDR3 DNA sequence: TGTGCCAGCAGTTCGCCAGGGGGCCGTGGAAACTACGGCTACACCTTC. Protein sequence: CASSSPGGRGNYGYTF.